The 16 T cell receptor beta chains listed next were all sequenced from one sample in a study of monozygotic twins with inflammatory bowel disease. TCRdb re-called the 5' RACE reads and shows each CDR3 protein once, DNA omitted. This sample's clone table lists roughly 120,000 distinct CDR3 sequences. The sequencing input was blood. These receptors were taken from a human donor with ulcerative colitis or Crohn's disease, or a healthy co-twin of an affected twin (not recorded which).

The rearrangement joins TRBV2 to TRBJ2-7; no DNA is available, so the TRBD1 call from TCRdb remains unchecked. The CDR3 length is 14 residues. From germline, CDR1 is SNHLY and CDR2 FYNNEI. The CDR3 loop reads CASNLNREKYEQYF.

The chain has TRBV4-2 and TRBJ2-1; no DNA is available, so the TRBD2 call from TCRdb remains unchecked. The CDR3 spans 16 residues. Germline V gene data show CDR1 as LGHNA and CDR2 as YNFKEQ. The CDR3 protein is CASSPRTSGRYNEQFF.

V and J are TRBV28 and TRBJ2-7; lacking DNA, the TRBD1 call made by TCRdb goes unchecked. The CDR3 is 14 amino acids. The germline CDR1 and CDR2 sequences are MDHEN and SYDVKM. The CDR3 protein is CASSPWTVNYEQYF.

V and J are TRBV5-1 and TRBJ2-1; TCRdb returns TRBD1, unconfirmable since there is no DNA. CDR3 length: 16 amino acids. Germline-derived CDR1 and CDR2 are SGHRS and YFSETQ. The CDR3 sequence is CASSLEAGRGFDEQFF.

The J gene is TRBJ2-3, the V gene TRBV2; TCRdb proposes TRBD2, but this gene call is untestable without DNA. Germline V gives CDR1 SNHLY, CDR2 FYNNEI. CDR3 size: 15 residues. CDR3: CASEGLAGSTDTQYF.

The CDR3 loop is CASSSNPGQGAVYGYTF. The V gene is TRBV4-2, the J gene TRBJ1-2; no DNA is available, so the TRBD1 call from TCRdb remains unchecked. CDR1 and CDR2 (germline): LGHNA, YNFKEQ. The CDR3 is 17 amino acids.

The gene calls are TRBV28 and TRBJ2-7. The CDR3 is 15 residues long. Germline CDR1 and CDR2: MDHEN and SYDVKM. The CDR3 reads CASSLSLAETYEQYF. The entire variable domain, with the rest obtained from reference TRBV28 and TRBJ2-7, is as follows: DVKVTQSSRYLVKRTGEKVFLECVQDMDHENMFWYRQDPGLGLRLIYFSYDVKMKEKGDIPEGYSVSREKKERFSLILESASTNQTSMYLCASSLSLAETYEQYFGPGTRLTVT.

J is TRBJ1-1 and V is TRBV5-1; TCRdb's D call, TRBD1, is unchecked because there is no DNA. Germline values: CDR1 SGHRS, CDR2 YFSETQ. CDR3 length: 19 residues. The CDR3 sequence is CASSPAGTGIGVRIPEAFF.

The chain links TRBV7-8 to TRBJ1-2; TCRdb calls TRBD1, which cannot be checked without DNA. This CDR3 contains 17 residues. The germline V gene encodes CDR1 SGHVS and CDR2 FQNEAQ. CDR3 amino acids: CASSLEEQGSLNYGYTF.

The CDR3 sequence is CASSLSGTGNYGYTF. This chain joins TRBV7-3 and TRBJ1-2; TCRdb returns TRBD1, unconfirmable since there is no DNA. The CDR3 extends over 15 amino acids. Germline V gene data show CDR1 as SGHTA and CDR2 as FQGTGA.

The CDR3 reads CSALQGGSANEDYTF. The chain is built from TRBV20-1 and TRBJ1-2; TCRdb calls TRBD1, which cannot be checked without DNA. The CDR3 runs 15 residues. In germline, CDR1 is DFQATT, CDR2 SNEGSKA (reference sequence).

This chain uses TRBV28 with TRBJ2-5; with no DNA, the TCRdb D assignment of TRBD2 cannot be verified. The germline gives CDR1 MDHEN, CDR2 SYDVKM. The CDR3 has 16 amino acids. The CDR3 protein is CASSLGGTFRLETQYF.

The chain combines TRBV5-1 with TRBJ1-6. The CDR3 totals 16 residues. Germline values: CDR1 SGHRS, CDR2 YFSETQ. The CDR3 is CASSPAGLPSDSPLHF.

The chain carries TRBV5-1 and TRBJ2-1; TCRdb names TRBD2, which stays unverified in the absence of DNA. Germline V gene data show CDR1 as SGHRS and CDR2 as YFSETQ. This CDR3 is built from 14 residues. Here the CDR3 reads CASSLESSGNEQFF. Combining the CDR3 with reference TRBV5-1 and TRBJ2-1 gives the whole variable domain KAGVTQTPRYLIKTRGQQVTLSCSPISGHRSVSWYQQTPGQGLQFLFEYFSETQRNKGNFPGRFSGRQFSNSRSEMNVSTLELGDSALYLCASSLESSGNEQFFGPGTRLTVL.

The CDR3 loop reads CAIRDNPYEQYF. The rearrangement joins TRBV10-3 to TRBJ2-7. Germline V gene lookup returns CDR1 ENHRY and CDR2 SYGVKD. This CDR3 has 12 amino acids.

This rearrangement joins TRBV6-1 to TRBJ1-5; TCRdb's D gene call, TRBD1, goes unchecked for lack of DNA. The germline V gene encodes CDR1 MNHNS and CDR2 SASEGT. The CDR3 extends over 15 amino acids. The CDR3 here is CASSPRVDSNQPQHF.